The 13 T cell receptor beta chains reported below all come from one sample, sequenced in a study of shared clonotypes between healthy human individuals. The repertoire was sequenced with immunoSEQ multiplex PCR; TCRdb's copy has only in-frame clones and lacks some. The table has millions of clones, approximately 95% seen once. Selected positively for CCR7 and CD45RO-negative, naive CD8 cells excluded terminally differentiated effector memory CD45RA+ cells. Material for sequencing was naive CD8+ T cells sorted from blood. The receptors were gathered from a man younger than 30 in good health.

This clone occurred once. CDR3: CASSRLLQGDNEQYF. CDR3 in DNA: TGCGCCAGCAGCCGATTGCTACAGGGGGACAACGAGCAGTACTTC. V usage is TRBV4-1 and J usage is TRBJ2-5, with 8 bases identical to TRBD1. TRBJ2-7 explains the end of the DNA better; the J call may be wrong. Germline CDR1 MGHRA, CDR2 YSYEKL. The CDR3 is 15 residues long.

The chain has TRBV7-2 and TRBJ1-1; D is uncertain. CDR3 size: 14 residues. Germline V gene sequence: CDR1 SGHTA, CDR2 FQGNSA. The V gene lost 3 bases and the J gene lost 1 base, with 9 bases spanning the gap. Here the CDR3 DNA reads TGTGCCAGCAGCTTTACTGAAGGGAACACTGAAGCTTTCTTT. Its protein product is CASSFTEGNTEAFF.

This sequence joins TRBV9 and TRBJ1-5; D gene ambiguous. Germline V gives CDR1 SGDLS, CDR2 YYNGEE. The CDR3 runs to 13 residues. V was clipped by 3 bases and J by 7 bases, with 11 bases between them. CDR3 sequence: CASSGEDNQPQHF. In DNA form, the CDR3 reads TGTGCCAGCAGCGGAGAAGACAACCAGCCCCAGCATTTT.

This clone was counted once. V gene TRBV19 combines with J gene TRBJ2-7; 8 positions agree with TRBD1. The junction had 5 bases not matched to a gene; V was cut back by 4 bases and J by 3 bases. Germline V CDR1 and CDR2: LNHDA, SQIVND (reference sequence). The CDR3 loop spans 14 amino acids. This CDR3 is CASSTRTGYYEQYF. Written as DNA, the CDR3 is TGTGCCAGTAGTACTAGGACAGGGTACTACGAGCAGTACTTC.

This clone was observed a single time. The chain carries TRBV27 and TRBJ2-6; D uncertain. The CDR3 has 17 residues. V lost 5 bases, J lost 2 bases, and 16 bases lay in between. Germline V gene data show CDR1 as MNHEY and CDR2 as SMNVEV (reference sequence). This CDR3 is CASSDLSISAGANVLTF. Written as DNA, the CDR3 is TGTGCCAGCAGTGATCTATCCATATCCGCTGGGGCCAACGTCCTGACTTTC.

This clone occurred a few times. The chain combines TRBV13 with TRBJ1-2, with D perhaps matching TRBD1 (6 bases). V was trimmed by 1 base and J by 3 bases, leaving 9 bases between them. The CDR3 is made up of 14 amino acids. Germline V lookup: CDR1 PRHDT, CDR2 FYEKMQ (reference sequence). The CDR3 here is CASSLDRDYYGYTF. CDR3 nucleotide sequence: TGTGCCAGCAGCTTAGACAGGGATTACTATGGCTACACCTTC. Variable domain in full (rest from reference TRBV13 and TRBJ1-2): AAGVIQSPRHLIKEKRETATLKCYPIPRHDTVYWYQQGPGQDPQFLISFYEKMQSDKGSIPDRFSAQQFSDYHSELNMSSLELGDSALYFCASSLDRDYYGYTFGSGTRLTVV.

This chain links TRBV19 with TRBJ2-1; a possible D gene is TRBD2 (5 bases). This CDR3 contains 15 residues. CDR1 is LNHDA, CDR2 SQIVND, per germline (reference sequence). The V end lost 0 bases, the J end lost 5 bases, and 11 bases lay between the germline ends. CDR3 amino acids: CASSIDLERNNEQFF. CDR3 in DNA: TGTGCCAGTAGTATAGATCTCGAGCGGAACAATGAGCAGTTCTTC.

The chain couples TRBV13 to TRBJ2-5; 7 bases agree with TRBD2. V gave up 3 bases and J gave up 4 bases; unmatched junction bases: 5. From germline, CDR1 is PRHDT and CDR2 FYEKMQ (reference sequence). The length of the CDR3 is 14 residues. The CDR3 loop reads CASSLKGLLETQYF. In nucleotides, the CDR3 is TGTGCCAGCAGCTTGAAGGGACTATTAGAGACCCAGTACTTC.

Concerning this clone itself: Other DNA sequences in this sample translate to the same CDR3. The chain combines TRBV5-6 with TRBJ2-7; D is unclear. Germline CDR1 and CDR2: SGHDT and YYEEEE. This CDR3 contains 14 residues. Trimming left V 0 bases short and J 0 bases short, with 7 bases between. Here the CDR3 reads CASSLELSSYEQYF. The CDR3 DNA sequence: TGTGCCAGCAGCTTGGAGCTGAGCTCCTACGAGCAGTACTTC.

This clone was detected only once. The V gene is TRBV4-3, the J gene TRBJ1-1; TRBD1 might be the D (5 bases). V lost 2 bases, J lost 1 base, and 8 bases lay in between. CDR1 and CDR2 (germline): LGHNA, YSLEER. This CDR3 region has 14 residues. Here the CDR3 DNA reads TGCGCCAGCAGCCAACGCAGGGAGAACACTGAAGCTTTCTTT. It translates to CASSQRRENTEAFF.

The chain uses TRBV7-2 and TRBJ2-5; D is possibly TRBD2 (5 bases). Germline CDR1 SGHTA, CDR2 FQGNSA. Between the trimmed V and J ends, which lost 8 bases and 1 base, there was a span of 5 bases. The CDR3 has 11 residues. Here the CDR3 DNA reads TGTGCCAGCGAGGGCCAAGAGACCCAGTACTTC. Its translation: CASEGQETQYF.

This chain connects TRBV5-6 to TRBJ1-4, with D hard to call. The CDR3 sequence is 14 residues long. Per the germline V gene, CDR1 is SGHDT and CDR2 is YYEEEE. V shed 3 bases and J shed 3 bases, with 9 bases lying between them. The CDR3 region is CASSSTTSNEKLFF. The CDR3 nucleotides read TGTGCCAGCAGCTCAACAACCTCTAATGAAAAACTGTTTTTT.

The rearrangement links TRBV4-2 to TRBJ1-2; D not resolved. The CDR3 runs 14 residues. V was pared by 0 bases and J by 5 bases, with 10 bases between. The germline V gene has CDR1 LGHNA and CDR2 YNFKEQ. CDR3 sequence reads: CASSQDEGTYGYTF. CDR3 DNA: TGTGCCAGCAGCCAAGATGAGGGAACGTATGGCTACACCTTC.